This T cell receptor beta chain was identified during a study of OX40 agonist ivuxolimab in advanced cancers. Study-wide context: Ivuxolimab was an agonistic, fully human IgG2 monoclonal antibody directed against OX40 (CD134), a costimulatory receptor. Intravenous ivuxolimab was administered to patients every 2 weeks at six dose levels: 0.01, 0.1, 0.3, 1.5, 3 and 10 mg/kg. Among the 50 to 55 dose-escalation patients, around 20 had hepatocellular carcinoma, 15 melanoma, 9 renal cell carcinoma and 9 head and neck cancer. A male proportion of roughly 80% and a mean age of approximately 58 years, ranging from roughly 23 to 80, were recorded for the dose-escalation cohort. Prior anti-PD-1, anti-PD-L1 or anti-CTLA-4 therapy was permitted, and 40% of dose-escalation patients had received checkpoint inhibitors. Partial responses were achieved by three dose-escalation patients, of whom one had hepatocellular carcinoma and two had cutaneous melanoma. Peripheral TCRbeta sequencing aimed to test whether ivuxolimab altered TCR sequence diversity and caused clonal T-cell expansion. The paper covers the monotherapy dose-escalation part of the phase I ivuxolimab trial, which included N ≈ 50 patients. Overall results and qualifications from the work: After ivuxolimab, expanded clones were on average more numerous among CD8+ T cells than among CD4+ T cells. Low levels of normalized T-cell clonal expansion were also shown by some nonresponding patients. The antigen specificity of the clonally expanded peripheral T cells was not determined. At doses of 0.1 to 3.0 mg/kg, clonal expansion of both CD4+ and CD8+ T cells in blood was seen between baseline and week 6. Partial responders in the 0.1-3.0 mg/kg groups had among the lowest normalized peripheral clonal expansion, especially among CD8+ T cells.

With regard to this clone: Its antigen specificity is not known. No base qualities exist here, and no much larger clone lies one base off it.

Patients with a history of autoimmune disease or receiving systemic immunosuppression were excluded from the trial. Peripheral blood for TCR sequencing was collected from all dose cohorts at baseline, on cycle 4 day 1, and on cycle 7 day 1. Samples came from an open-label, multicenter, first-in-human phase I dose-escalation trial of ivuxolimab. The trial enrolled adults with locally advanced or metastatic head and neck squamous cell, hepatocellular, melanoma or renal cell carcinoma. Before TCR sequencing, CD4+ T cells and CD8+ T cells were sorted from peripheral blood as separate populations. From the germline V gene (reference sequence), CDR1 is LNHDA and CDR2 is SQIVND. Trimming leaves V shorter by 6 bases and J shorter by 4 bases, with the junction holding 15 bases beyond the gene matches. The CDR3 contains 17 residues, cysteine and phenylalanine counted. Of the read, only the CDR3 DNA is kept; its 51 bases are in frame from base 1.

To sequence the TCRbeta CDR3 region, genomic DNA was isolated from the sorted cells. The immunoSEQ Assay was used to sequence the TCRbeta CDR3 regions. As stored in TCRdb, this immuneACCESS dataset retains in-frame rearrangements with V and J assigned. A fraction of the clones does not appear; measured against another copy, unresolved V genes explain less than half of the discrepancy, and the remainder lacks a known reason. For this sample there are roughly 96,000 clones; less than 85% appear just once. The ten largest account for roughly 6% of the sample. The source was CD4+ or CD8+ T cells sorted from blood, collected in a trial of the OX40 agonist ivuxolimab. The sequence came from an adult with an advanced solid tumor such as melanoma, head and neck, liver or kidney cancer. Rearrangement joined TRBV19 to TRBJ1-1, and 9 junctional nucleotides match TRBD1. The CDR3 in this case is CASRPRTGEKALTEAFF. The DNA sequence is TGTGCCAGTAGGCCCCGGACAGGGGAAAAAGCACTCACTGAAGCTTTCTTT.